The 9 T cell receptor beta chains listed next were all sequenced from one sample in a study of memory CD8 T cells in hepatitis C reinfection. Stated time point: peak reinfection, 3 to 8 weeks after reinfection detection. Sorted cells were sequenced directly ex vivo without any in vitro expansion. Profiled with immunoSEQ multiplex PCR; TCRdb holds only in-frame clones, not every one. This sample has 35,000 to 50,000 clones, with roughly 90% found just once. Source material: naive CD8+ T cells sorted from blood. These TCRs come from a man between 18 and 35 years old with hepatitis C virus infection.

This clone was counted once. V usage is TRBV6-5 and J usage is TRBJ2-7; perhaps TRBD2 as D (5 bases). V was shortened by 6 bases and J by 11 bases, with 14 bases between the two germline ends. CDR1 and CDR2 from the germline V gene are MNHEY and SVGAGI. This CDR3 contains 11 residues. CDR3 nucleotides: TGTGCCAGCAGATCGGGGAAAGGTAAGTACTTC. Amino acid sequence: CASRSGKGKYF.

V usage is TRBV5-1 and J usage is TRBJ2-7, with 10 bases identical to TRBD1. Germline V CDR1 and CDR2: SGHRS, YFSETQ. The CDR3 runs 14 residues. V lost 4 bases to trimming and J lost 4 bases; unmatched junction nucleotides: 5. The CDR3 coding sequence is TGCGCCAGCAGCCCCGGGACAGGGGTTTACGAGCAGTACTTC. This sequence encodes CASSPGTGVYEQYF.

The CDR3 loop is CATLATTGEQYF. DNA for the CDR3: TGTGCCACGCTAGCGACTACGGGTGAGCAGTACTTC. This chain joins TRBV28 and TRBJ2-5; perhaps TRBD2 as D (6 bases). The CDR3 consists of 12 residues. The germline gives CDR1 MDHEN, CDR2 SYDVKM. Trimming left V 10 bases short and J 11 bases short, with 20 bases between. Full variable domain (missing parts from reference TRBV28 and TRBJ2-5): DVKVTQSSRYLVKRTGEKVFLECVQDMDHENMFWYRQDPGLGLRLIYFSYDVKMKEKGDIPEGYSVSREKKERFSLILESASTNQTSMYLCATLATTGEQYFGPGTRLLVL.

The rearrangement links TRBV4-1 to TRBJ2-3, with 9 bases aligning to TRBD2. This CDR3 region has 17 residues. Germline-derived CDR1 and CDR2 are MGHRA and YSYEKL. V was clipped by 0 bases and J by 1 base; unmatched bases: 5. The DNA of the CDR3 is TGCGCCAGCAGCCAAGATTGGCCTAGCGGGGGCACAGATACGCAGTATTTT. Residues: CASSQDWPSGGTDTQYF.

The rearrangement joins TRBV28 to TRBJ2-6, with D possibly being TRBD2 (5 bases). Germline lookup yields CDR1 MDHEN and CDR2 SYDVKM. V lost 2 bases to trimming and J lost 2 bases, with 7 bases between them. The CDR3 has 15 amino acids. In DNA form, the CDR3 reads TGTGCCAGCAGTTTACGGGGAGCTGGGGCCAACGTCCTGACTTTC. Protein: CASSLRGAGANVLTF.

The rearrangement links TRBV19 to TRBJ2-3; D uncertain. CDR3 length: 13 residues. V dropped 4 bases and J dropped 0 bases, with 5 bases sitting between them. Germline CDR1 reads LNHDA; CDR2 reads SQIVND (reference sequence). The CDR3 nucleotides read TGTGCCAGTAGTACGACTAGCACAGATACGCAGTATTTT. Residues: CASSTTSTDTQYF.

This clone has more than one count but fewer than ten. The J gene is TRBJ2-7, the V gene TRBV10-2; D is perhaps TRBD1 (6 bases). The CDR3 is 13 amino acids. V was clipped by 6 bases and J by 5 bases, with 14 bases between them. In germline, CDR1 is WSHSY, CDR2 SAAADI. CDR3 loop: CASSTGLINEQYV. The CDR3 DNA sequence: TGCGCCAGCAGCACAGGGTTAATAAACGAGCAGTACGTC.

This clone occurred a few times. The chain carries TRBV6-1 and TRBJ2-1; 9 bases line up with TRBD1. Germline V gives CDR1 MNHNS, CDR2 SASEGT. The J segment lost 8 bases and the V segment lost 8 bases, leaving 10 bases of the junction unmatched. The CDR3 totals 14 residues. The CDR3 DNA reads TGTGCCAGCGTACAGGGGGCATCGTTGGATGAGCAGTTCTTC. This codes for CASVQGASLDEQFF.

The chain combines TRBV27 with TRBJ2-2, with 11 bases identical to TRBD2. V trimming: 2 bases; J trimming: 6 bases; junction bases outside the gene matches: 2. Germline V gene data show CDR1 as MNHEY and CDR2 as SMNVEV (reference sequence). This CDR3 has 15 residues. The CDR3 loop is CASSLGSGGAGELFF. In DNA, the CDR3 is TGTGCCAGCAGTTTAGGTAGCGGGGGGGCCGGGGAGCTGTTTTTT.